One sample yielded the 4 T cell receptor beta chains listed below, sequenced in a study of CD8 T cells in Susac syndrome. Random hexamers were used to reverse transcribe an amount of about 0.45 to 1 ug RNA. TCRdb ran MiXCR on the immunoSEQ multiplex PCR reads and lists one entry per CDR3 protein. The sample has roughly 200,000 distinct CDR3 sequences, 95% seen once. Sequenced: CD4+ T cells from PBMCs. The receptor set was obtained from a human donor in good health.

This clonotype has a single count. The chain employs TRBV20-1 and TRBJ2-5; 8 bases align to TRBD2. The germline CDR1 and CDR2 sequences are DFQATT and SNEGSKA (reference sequence). J lost 5 bases, V lost 1 base, and 6 bases had no gene match. The CDR3 has 14 residues. DNA of the CDR3: TGCAGTGCTAGAGTGGCTAGCGGGCGTGAGACCCAGTACTTC. The encoded protein is CSARVASGRETQYF.

The CDR3 protein is CASSITVNQPQHF. The CDR3 nucleotides are TGTGCCAGTAGTATAACAGTGAATCAGCCCCAGCATTTT. V is TRBV19 and J is TRBJ1-5; D is ambiguous. CDR3 size: 13 residues. V was cut by 2 bases and J by 4 bases, with 6 bases left in between. Looked up from germline, CDR1 is LNHDA and CDR2 is SQIVND (reference sequence).

V usage is TRBV7-9 and J usage is TRBJ2-4; 10 bases agree with TRBD1. CDR3 size: 16 residues. CDR1 and CDR2 from the germline V gene are SEHNR and FQNEAQ (reference sequence). V gave up 4 bases and J gave up 3 bases; unmatched junction bases: 6. CDR3 amino acids: CASSSPGQGIKNIQYF. CDR3 DNA: TGTGCCAGCAGCTCACCGGGACAGGGGATCAAAAACATTCAGTACTTC.

The chain links TRBV20-1 to TRBJ2-1; TRBD1 is a possible D gene (7 bases). The V gene's germline CDR1 is DFQATT and CDR2 SNEGSKA (reference sequence). The CDR3 contains 14 residues. V shed 2 bases and J shed 3 bases, with 11 bases lying between them. Here the CDR3 DNA reads TGCAGTGCTAGACAGGGGGGATACTACAATGAGCAGTTCTTC. Translating gives CSARQGGYYNEQFF.